These T cell receptor beta chains were read from a single sample in a study of Ad26.COV2.S vaccination and SARS-CoV-2 variants. The repertoire was sequenced with immunoSEQ multiplex PCR; TCRdb's copy has only in-frame clones and lacks some. The sample lists approximately 480,000 clones, about 83% occurring once. The starting material was peripheral blood, obtained in a trial of Ad26.COV2.S vaccine versus placebo. All receptors derive from a person between 18 and 65 years old who received the Ad26.COV2.S COVID-19 vaccine or a placebo. Each CDR3 is given with its conserved first and last residue. D genes are given only for firm matches.

j_gene: TRBJ2-3
len: 15
v_gene: TRBV19
d_gene: TRBD2
CDR3aa: CASSPTDRGADTQYF
CDR3nt: TGTGCCAGTAGTCCTACGGACCGGGGGGCAGATACGCAGTATTTT

j_gene: TRBJ1-2
len: 14
v_gene: TRBV7-9
d_gene: .
CDR3aa: CASSPHRDLDGYTF
CDR3nt: TGTGCCAGCAGCCCTCATAGGGATCTGGATGGCTACACCTTC

j_gene: TRBJ2-1
len: 15
v_gene: TRBV7-2
d_gene: .
CDR3aa: CASSLFRGDPNLPFF
CDR3nt: TGTGCCAGCAGCTTATTTAGGGGGGATCCCAATTTGCCCTTCTTC

j_gene: TRBJ2-1
len: 15
v_gene: TRBV7-6
d_gene: .
CDR3aa: CASSLAESYSNEQFF
CDR3nt: TGTGCCAGCAGCTTAGCGGAGTCGTATTCCAATGAGCAGTTCTTC

j_gene: TRBJ2-2
len: 16
v_gene: TRBV5-8
d_gene: TRBD1
CDR3aa: CASSPLRGRESGELFF
CDR3nt: TGTGCCAGCAGCCCCCTTAGGGGGCGTGAGTCCGGGGAGCTGTTTTTT

j_gene: TRBJ2-1
len: 16
v_gene: TRBV6-4
d_gene: TRBD2
CDR3aa: CASSIAGGSTYNEQFF
CDR3nt: TGTGCCAGCAGTATAGCGGGAGGAAGCACCTACAATGAGCAGTTCTTC

j_gene: TRBJ2-3
len: 12
v_gene: TRBV24-1
d_gene: .
CDR3aa: CATTGTTDTQYF
CDR3nt: TGTGCCACCACCGGGACAACGGATACGCAGTATTTT

j_gene: TRBJ2-3
len: 13
v_gene: TRBV25-1
d_gene: .
CDR3aa: CASSEVGTDTQYF
CDR3nt: TGTGCCAGCAGTGAAGTGGGGACAGATACGCAGTATTTT

j_gene: TRBJ1-5
len: 15
v_gene: TRBV28
d_gene: .
CDR3aa: CASRWSGGSNQPQHF
CDR3nt: TGTGCCAGCAGATGGTCGGGGGGGAGCAATCAGCCCCAGCATTTT

j_gene: TRBJ1-3
len: 12
v_gene: TRBV2
d_gene: .
CDR3aa: CASKVGGNTIYF
CDR3nt: TGTGCCAGCAAGGTGGGAGGAAACACCATATATTTT